Listed below are T cell receptor beta chains from one sample, sequenced in a study of control samples from healthy donors and cancer patients. TCRdb's copy holds only in-frame clones and misses some; the assay was immunoSEQ multiplex PCR. The sample has a few hundred thousand clones; around nine tenths are singletons. The specimen sequenced was PBMCs. These receptors all come from a man aged 40-55 years with head and neck cancer. The conserved cysteine and the conserved F or W are not part of the CDR3 here.

cdr3_length j_call v_call cdr3_aa
13 TRBJ2-6 TRBV21-1 ASSKEISGANVLT
10 TRBJ1-3 TRBV10-3 AISGTGNTIY
15 TRBJ2-2 TRBV7-8 ASSWPPGSGDTGELF
10 TRBJ2-7 TRBV6-5 ASRAGLGEQY
11 TRBJ1-2 TRBV9 ASSPTGTVGYT
10 TRBJ1-1 TRBV4-1 ASSRGNTEAF
11 TRBJ2-7 TRBV5-5 ASSLVPVNEQY
12 TRBJ2-7 TRBV2 ASSDQGLIYEQY
12 TRBJ1-1 TRBV5-1 ASSLDGRDTEAF
11 TRBJ2-1 TRBV12-3/TRBV12-4 ASSLGRYNEQF
13 TRBJ1-3 TRBV27 ASTITGGPGNTIY
13 TRBJ1-1 TRBV24-1 ATSDANSRNTEAF
14 TRBJ1-1 TRBV15 ATSSESGWGNTEAF
14 TRBJ2-1 TRBV11-2 ASRSIRGFTYNEQF
13 TRBJ1-2 TRBV6-2/TRBV6-3 ASSYSKQVNYGYT
11 TRBJ1-5 TRBV28 ASSSPADQPQH
15 TRBJ1-5 TRBV7-2 ASSFGLRTPDNQPQH
9 TRBJ2-1 TRBV16 ASSQDNEQF
13 TRBJ1-5 TRBV6-5 ATSTGGASNQPQH
10 TRBJ2-7 TRBV11-2 ASSSPADEQY
17 TRBJ2-6 TRBV7-9 ASSQEGQGAISGANVLT
11 TRBJ2-7 TRBV7-9 ASSLGSTYEQY
10 TRBJ2-2 TRBV9 ASSVINGELF
12 TRBJ1-1 TRBV27 ASSSFPANTEAF